This TCR beta chain was identified in a study of blood T cell repertoires in COVID-19. About the study: Italy, Spain and the United States were the sources of the convalescent and acute COVID-19 samples. PBMCs, B-cell-depleted T cells, or T cells provided the cDNA or gDNA that made up the material.

Trimming took off 5 bases at V and 7 bases at J, with 14 bases between the two ends. This CDR3 is built from 14 residues. From germline, CDR1 is SGHVS and CDR2 FNYEAQ. Original processing notes: From reference gene primer amplification, estimates of nucleated cell counts were derived. Measured with immunoSEQ multiplex PCR; TCRdb has only the in-frame clones, and not every one. V, J and clone size were drawn from that table, and D and trimming were deduced from the DNA. Of 400,000 or so clones in the sample, about 88% are singletons; the top ten hold about 3%. This TCR was recovered from a human donor in a cohort sampled during active COVID-19. The V call is TRBV7-6, the J call TRBJ2-2, with a weak D call TRBD2 (5 bases). Sequencing used peripheral blood. CDR3 DNA: TGTGCCAGCAGCCCACTAAGGGAGAGCGGGGAGCTGTTTTTT. Translated: CASSPLRESGELFF. The whole variable domain, remainder taken from reference TRBV7-6 and TRBJ2-2, is GAGVSQSPRYKVTKRGQDVALRCDPISGHVSLYWYRQALGQGPEFLTYFNYEAQQDKSGLPNDRFSAERPEGSISTLTIQRTEQRDSAMYRCASSPLRESGELFFGEGSRLTVL.